This T cell receptor beta chain was identified during a study of Graves' ophthalmopathy and Graves' hyperthyroidism. Transcripts of RNA were the source for amplifying TCR beta CDR3 regions. An opening RT-PCR round employed HTBI primers and preceded a second-round multiplex PCR. TCRdb ran MiXCR on the multiplex PCR reads and lists one entry per CDR3 protein. The sample lists about 480,000 distinct CDR3 sequences, 14% seen once, with about 10% in the top ten. The junction had 7 bases not matched to a gene; V was cut back by 6 bases and J by 3 bases. The germline V gene encodes CDR1 MNHNS and CDR2 SASEGT. The CDR3 consists of 14 residues. A diagnosis was made from clinical symptoms together with serum thyroxine, TRAb, thyroid ultrasound and orbital computed tomography. The PBMC fraction was derived from about 9.2 ml of fresh peripheral blood. Points on this clonotype: Its specificity is not known.

Study-wide results and caveats: Stable hyperthyroidism and ophthalmopathy were told apart by a 13-signature model, which achieved approximately 87% sensitivity and roughly 80% specificity. Ophthalmopathy progression was predicted with under 71% sensitivity and approximately 79% specificity.

The chain links TRBV6-1 to TRBJ2-5; 7 nucleotides align to TRBD1. The clonotype was recovered from a young woman with Graves' ophthalmopathy. The sample was blood. CDR3 amino acids: CASRQRQGKETQYF. CDR3 nucleotides: TGTGCCAGCAGGCAACGACAGGGAAAAGAGACCCAGTACTTC.